This T cell receptor (beta chain) was sequenced during a study of blood T cell repertoires in COVID-19. Study details: PBMCs, B-cell-depleted T cells, or T cells were the source of the cDNA or gDNA that made up the material.

Only in-frame clones appear in the TCRdb table, and some are missing; sequencing was by immunoSEQ multiplex PCR. The sample has just under 50,000 clones, more than 90% seen once. Losses at the gene ends were 5 bases for V and 4 bases for J; bases not matched to a gene: 10. The CDR3 loop spans 15 amino acids. Germline V lookup: CDR1 LNHNV, CDR2 YYDKDF (reference sequence). The TCR comes from a human donor in a cohort sampled during active COVID-19. Sequencing input: peripheral blood. The genes are TRBV15 and TRBJ1-1, with 7 positions matching TRBD1. The CDR3 DNA reads TGTGCCACCAGCCGACTTAGACAGGGCTCCACTGAAGCTTTCTTT. This codes for CATSRLRQGSTEAFF.